These T cell receptor beta chains were read from a single sample in a study of cytomegalovirus exposure and HLA in healthy donors. TCRdb keeps only in-frame clones here, not all; method: immunoSEQ multiplex PCR. This table holds roughly 130,000 clones, approximately 69% found once. The specimen sequenced was PBMCs. The origin of the receptors is a man aged 35 to 55 in good health and CMV-seropositive. CDR3s include the opening cysteine and the closing phenylalanine or tryptophan. The order of the fields is D gene, J gene, V gene, clone size, CDR3 protein, CDR3 DNA. The D gene is left open where the match is weak. Clone size is stated in some rows and not others, as once, few, many or a class when expanded.

D gene: TRBD1
J gene: TRBJ1-4
V gene: TRBV5-1
clone size: -
CDR3 protein: CASSFEQGAINEKLFF
CDR3 DNA: TGCGCCAGCAGCTTTGAACAGGGGGCAATTAATGAAAAACTGTTTTTT

D gene: TRBD1
J gene: TRBJ1-2
V gene: TRBV18
clone size: few
CDR3 protein: CASSPQKPRGNGYTF
CDR3 DNA: TGTGCCAGCTCACCACAAAAGCCCAGGGGGAACGGCTACACCTTC

D gene: -
J gene: TRBJ1-1
V gene: TRBV2
clone size: -
CDR3 protein: CASRDTNTEAFF
CDR3 DNA: TGTGCCAGCAGGGACACGAACACTGAAGCTTTCTTT

D gene: TRBD1
J gene: TRBJ2-7
V gene: TRBV2
clone size: -
CDR3 protein: CASSEETGGTYEQYF
CDR3 DNA: TGTGCCAGCAGTGAAGAAACAGGGGGTACTTACGAGCAGTACTTC

D gene: TRBD1
J gene: TRBJ1-1
V gene: TRBV5-8
clone size: few
CDR3 protein: CASSTDREIEAFF
CDR3 DNA: TGTGCCAGCAGCACGGACAGGGAGATTGAAGCTTTCTTT

D gene: -
J gene: TRBJ1-2
V gene: TRBV14
clone size: -
CDR3 protein: CASSQGPGGAIYGYTF
CDR3 DNA: TGTGCCAGCAGCCAAGGGCCTGGGGGGGCCATCTATGGCTACACCTTC

D gene: TRBD1
J gene: TRBJ2-3
V gene: TRBV30
clone size: -
CDR3 protein: CAWRPSTLGGQGRTDTQYF
CDR3 DNA: TGTGCCTGGAGACCCTCCACCCTGGGGGGACAGGGGAGGACAGATACGCAGTATTTT

D gene: TRBD1
J gene: TRBJ2-7
V gene: TRBV28
clone size: -
CDR3 protein: CASRPRDRGPTYEQYF
CDR3 DNA: TGTGCCAGCAGGCCCCGGGACAGGGGGCCCACCTACGAGCAGTACTTC

D gene: -
J gene: TRBJ1-6
V gene: TRBV1
clone size: -
CDR3 protein: CTSSQLDRCLHF
CDR3 DNA: TGCACCAGCAGCCAACTCGACAGGTGCCTCCACTTT

D gene: -
J gene: TRBJ1-2
V gene: TRBV2
clone size: -
CDR3 protein: CASPTHRDTNYGYTF
CDR3 DNA: TGTGCCAGCCCCACCCACCGGGACACTAACTATGGCTACACCTTC

D gene: -
J gene: TRBJ1-2
V gene: TRBV9
clone size: -
CDR3 protein: CASSVDASATYGYTF
CDR3 DNA: TGTGCCAGCAGCGTAGATGCCAGTGCCACCTATGGCTACACCTTC

D gene: TRBD1
J gene: TRBJ2-7
V gene: TRBV7-6
clone size: -
CDR3 protein: CASSPSPGTGFEQYF
CDR3 DNA: TGTGCCAGCAGCCCAAGCCCCGGGACAGGGTTCGAGCAGTACTTC

D gene: TRBD2
J gene: TRBJ2-5
V gene: TRBV7-8
clone size: -
CDR3 protein: CASSLGSSGSFETQYF
CDR3 DNA: TGTGCCAGCAGCTTAGGATCTAGCGGGAGCTTCGAGACCCAGTACTTC

D gene: -
J gene: TRBJ2-3
V gene: TRBV14
clone size: -
CDR3 protein: CASSQDQGRGTDTQYF
CDR3 DNA: TGTGCCAGCAGCCAAGATCAGGGGCGGGGCACAGATACGCAGTATTTT

D gene: TRBD2
J gene: TRBJ2-4
V gene: TRBV19
clone size: -
CDR3 protein: CASSSRDYLIAKNIQYF
CDR3 DNA: TGTGCCAGTAGTAGCAGGGACTACCTCATAGCCAAAAACATTCAGTACTTC

D gene: TRBD1
J gene: TRBJ1-2
V gene: TRBV27
clone size: -
CDR3 protein: CASSQTGGGYGYTF
CDR3 DNA: TGTGCCAGCAGTCAGACAGGGGGAGGCTATGGCTACACCTTC

D gene: -
J gene: TRBJ2-1
V gene: TRBV7-8
clone size: -
CDR3 protein: CASSSGRATGEQFF
CDR3 DNA: TGTGCCAGCAGCTCGGGGAGAGCCACGGGTGAGCAGTTCTTC